A selection of T cell receptor beta chains follows, all from one sample in a study of monozygotic twins with cystic fibrosis. The assay was immunoSEQ multiplex PCR, and TCRdb's table has in-frame clones only and misses some. This sample carries around 29,000 clones, around four fifths of them seen once, and the ten largest clones take approximately 0.88%. The specimen was blood. The receptors were gathered from a girl under 10 years old with cystic fibrosis. Both conserved end residues are part of each CDR3. D genes are given only for firm matches.

length: 14
J: TRBJ1-1
D: TRBD1
V: TRBV9
CDR3: CASSRDSMNTEAFF
DNA: TGTGCCAGCAGCCGGGACAGCATGAACACTGAAGCTTTCTTT

length: 15
J: TRBJ2-2
D: .
V: TRBV7-2
CDR3: CASSLNHGNTGELFF
DNA: TGTGCCAGCAGCTTAAACCACGGGAACACCGGGGAGCTGTTTTTT

length: 14
J: TRBJ2-7
D: .
V: TRBV4-1
CDR3: CASSQVGWGTEQYF
DNA: TGCGCCAGCAGCCAAGTGGGCTGGGGGACCGAGCAGTACTTC

length: 13
J: TRBJ2-1
D: .
V: TRBV29-1
CDR3: CTANSLLANEQFF
DNA: TGCACCGCGAATAGTTTGTTAGCCAATGAGCAGTTCTTC

length: 14
J: TRBJ1-6
D: .
V: TRBV19
CDR3: CASSISGVRSPLHF
DNA: TGTGCCAGTAGTATCTCAGGGGTCAGGTCACCCCTCCACTTT

length: 13
J: TRBJ2-7
D: .
V: TRBV2
CDR3: CASTIRGGNEQYF
DNA: TGTGCCAGCACAATAAGGGGGGGAAACGAGCAGTACTTC

length: 12
J: TRBJ2-7
D: .
V: TRBV7-8
CDR3: CASSPIGDEQYF
DNA: TGTGCCAGCAGCCCCATCGGGGACGAGCAGTACTTC

length: 14
J: TRBJ1-1
D: .
V: TRBV2
CDR3: CASSRGDMNTEAFF
DNA: TGTGCCAGCAGTAGGGGGGATATGAACACTGAAGCTTTCTTT

length: 14
J: TRBJ2-7
D: .
V: TRBV6-1
CDR3: CAGSYDFYSYEQYF
DNA: TGTGCCGGGTCGTATGACTTCTACTCCTACGAGCAGTACTTC

length: 14
J: TRBJ2-2
D: .
V: TRBV6-6
CDR3: CASSLRGPTGELFF
DNA: TGTGCCAGCAGCCTCAGGGGCCCCACCGGGGAGCTGTTTTTT

length: 17
J: TRBJ1-5
D: .
V: TRBV28
CDR3: CASSFVGSLTGNQPQHF
DNA: TGTGCCAGCAGTTTTGTCGGGTCCCTAACGGGCAATCAGCCCCAGCATTTT

length: 15
J: TRBJ2-7
D: TRBD1
V: TRBV27
CDR3: CASRISGTGPREQYF
DNA: TGTGCCAGCAGGATCTCCGGGACAGGGCCCCGCGAGCAGTACTTC

length: 15
J: TRBJ2-7
D: TRBD1
V: TRBV30
CDR3: CAWSVMGQGAYEQYF
DNA: TGTGCCTGGAGTGTAATGGGACAGGGGGCCTACGAGCAGTACTTC

length: 15
J: TRBJ2-3
D: .
V: TRBV28
CDR3: CASSLLGIGADTQYF
DNA: TGTGCCAGCAGTTTATTAGGTATTGGTGCAGATACGCAGTATTTT

length: 16
J: TRBJ2-5
D: TRBD2
V: TRBV11-2
CDR3: CASSFEPGRGAETQYF
DNA: TGTGCCAGCAGCTTCGAGCCGGGGAGGGGCGCAGAGACCCAGTACTTC